A selection of T cell receptor beta chains follows, all from one sample in a study. The repertoire was sequenced with immunoSEQ multiplex PCR; TCRdb's copy has only in-frame clones and lacks some. This sample carries under 55,000 clones, approximately 95% of them seen once, and the ten largest clones take about 11%. The sequenced sample consisted of PBMCs. The receptors shown here come from a man aged 35 to 55 with rheumatoid arthritis. The CDR3 runs from the conserved cysteine through the conserved F or W. A D gene is named only where the DNA matches it firmly. Clone size is not always given. Where it is, it says once, few, many or a class for expanded clones.

J,size,V,D,DNA,CDR3
TRBJ2-5,.,TRBV6-8,TRBD2,TGTGCCAGCAGACGGCGACTAGCGGGAGAACGGGGACAAGAGACCCAGTACTTC,CASRRRLAGERGQETQYF
TRBJ1-5,.,TRBV19,TRBD1,TGTGCCAGTAGTCCCCAAGACAGGGAAAATCAGCCCCAGCATTTT,CASSPQDRENQPQHF
TRBJ1-5,.,TRBV5-1,.,TGCGCCAGCTCCTTCGGGGGGGATCAGCCCCAGCATTTT,CASSFGGDQPQHF
TRBJ2-7,.,TRBV7-9,.,TGTGCCAGCAACCTAGCCGGGGTCTACGAGCAGTACTTC,CASNLAGVYEQYF
TRBJ1-1,.,TRBV7-9,.,TGTGCCAGCAGCTTAGCTCAGGGTGGCCACACTGAAGCTTTCTTT,CASSLAQGGHTEAFF
TRBJ1-6,.,TRBV12-1,.,TGTGCCAGCAGCTTGAACTCCAGGGGCCCCGAGATTTCACCCCTCCACTTT,CASSLNSRGPEISPLHF
TRBJ2-5,.,TRBV18,.,TGTGCCAGCTCACCTGGACTATCCCAAGAGACCCAGTACTTC,CASSPGLSQETQYF
TRBJ2-7,.,TRBV6-2/TRBV6-3,.,TGTGCCAGCAGTTACCCGCCGGGGCGTAGGGAGCAGTACTTC,CASSYPPGRREQYF
TRBJ2-7,.,TRBV7-9,.,TGTGCCAGCAGCTTAGCGACAGTTTCCTACGAGCAGTACTTC,CASSLATVSYEQYF
TRBJ2-7,.,TRBV27,.,TGTGCCAGCAGTGCCGGGACACTCTCCTACGAGCAGTACTTC,CASSAGTLSYEQYF
TRBJ1-5,once,TRBV27,TRBD1,TGTGCCAGCAGTCCGAGGGACAGGGGTAATCAGCCCCAGCATTTT,CASSPRDRGNQPQHF
TRBJ2-2,.,TRBV18,TRBD1,TGTGCCAGCTCACCACTGACAGGGCTGAACACCGGGGAGCTGTTTTTT,CASSPLTGLNTGELFF
TRBJ1-1,.,TRBV30,.,TGTGCCTGTAATAGAAGAAGGACTGAAGCTTTCTTT,CACNRRRTEAFF
TRBJ2-7,.,TRBV5-1,TRBD2,TGCGCCAGCAGCTTGTGGGCGGGAGAAACCTACGAGCAGTACTTC,CASSLWAGETYEQYF
TRBJ1-2,.,TRBV5-5,.,TGTGCCAGCAGCGAGGGGACCACCTATGGCTACACCTTC,CASSEGTTYGYTF
TRBJ2-7,.,TRBV3-1/TRBV3-2,.,TGTGCCAGCAGCCAAGATGGGGTCTCCTACGAGCAGTACTTC,CASSQDGVSYEQYF
TRBJ2-4,.,TRBV19,.,TGTGCCAGTAGATCTCGGGAGAAGACCAAAAACATTCAGTACTTC,CASRSREKTKNIQYF
TRBJ2-7,.,TRBV24-1,.,TGTGCCACCAGCCTCCCCCGGGGTCCCCAGTACTTC,CATSLPRGPQYF
TRBJ2-7,.,TRBV5-1,.,TGCGCCAGCAGACAGGACAGCGTGACCTACGAGCAGTACTTC,CASRQDSVTYEQYF
TRBJ1-1,.,TRBV4-3,.,TGCGCCAGCAGCCACCAGGGTTCTGAAGCTTTCTTT,CASSHQGSEAFF